What follows describes a single TCR beta chain. Original methodology: Quantification of nucleated cells was approximated via reference gene primer amplification. Here immunoSEQ multiplex PCR was the method, and the copy in TCRdb shows in-frame clones only, minus some. D and trimming come from the DNA, and the V and J calls and clone size come from that table. The repertoire holds about 220,000 clones, with roughly 84% as singletons. This CDR3 spans 15 amino acids. Trimming at V came to 2 bases and at J to 1 base, leaving 1 base not matched to a gene. From germline, CDR1 is LNHDA and CDR2 SQIVND (reference sequence). The data are from a study of blood T cell repertoires in COVID-19. Study background: Whether acute or convalescent, the COVID-19 samples came from the United States, Italy and Spain. Nucleic acid was either cDNA or gDNA, and it came from T cells, B-cell-depleted T cells, or PBMCs.

This clonotype originated in a woman older than 75 with acute or convalescent COVID-19. Material for sequencing was peripheral blood. The genes are TRBV19 and TRBJ2-5; 10 bases fit TRBD1. The chain's CDR3 is CASSIRTGGQETQYF. CDR3 DNA: TGTGCCAGTAGTATAAGGACAGGGGGCCAAGAGACCCAGTACTTC.